This T cell receptor beta chain is from a study of human T cells and chemical hapten exposure. The ends lost 6 bases at V and 4 bases at J; junction bases unmatched: 5. From germline, CDR1 is MNHEY and CDR2 SVGAGI. This CDR3 region has 14 residues. Original processing notes: From around 25,000 to 690,000 TCRs were found per sample, with a median of roughly 89,000. TCRdb reprocessed the RACE reads via MiXCR and lists one record per CDR3 protein. The V and J calls, along with clone size, are taken from TCRdb and not from the paper's own processing. The sample lists some 380,000 distinct CDR3 sequences; roughly 4.8% were seen once. This clonotype was seen repeatedly, ten times or more. This sample's time point: patch test 1, 2 weeks after DPC sensitization. Treatment of the sample: therapeutic diphenylcyclopropenone sensitization with weekly scalp DPC.

This chain uses TRBV6-5 with TRBJ2-7; 11 bases align to TRBD1. The TCR sequence derives from a woman aged 45-65 years with alopecia areata. Some clones in this sample may be carry-over from other donors' samples. The source material was whole blood, sampled in connection with sensitization to the hapten diphenylcyclopropenone (DPC). The CDR3 here is CASSTGQGGYEQYF. Written as DNA, the CDR3 is TGTGCCAGCAGCACGGGACAGGGGGGTTACGAGCAGTACTTC.